This T cell receptor beta chain was profiled in a study of cytomegalovirus exposure and HLA in healthy donors. Sequencing was performed with immunoSEQ multiplex PCR; in TCRdb, only in-frame clones are kept and a portion is missing. This sample carries 300,000 to 450,000 clones, 86% of them seen once, and the ten largest clones take under 0.95%. Turning to this clone: Its antigen is still unknown.

Germline loops: CDR1 MDHEN, CDR2 SYDVKM. The CDR3 is made up of 14 amino acids. The ends were cut back, 2 bases at V and 4 bases at J, with 12 bases in the middle. Study-level points and caveats: The study found most TCR sequences rare, yet found some public TCRs in many donors. TCR clusters originating in the first cohort tended to co-occur in the 120 validation repertoires, according to a later analysis. Confirmation in vitro established that a few CMV-associated chains were specific for CMV antigens. Associated with cytomegalovirus, according to the listing, were 150 to 200 TCR beta chains.

The sequence was collected from a woman between 18 and 29 years old in good health and CMV-seronegative. The chain uses TRBV28 and TRBJ2-7; tentatively, D is TRBD1 (5 bases). Sequenced: PBMCs. This CDR3 is CASSLVPGKYEQYF. In DNA form, the CDR3 reads TGTGCCAGCAGTTTAGTCCCAGGGAAGTACGAGCAGTACTTC.